Reported below is one T cell receptor beta chain. It has no known antigen specificity. No qualities accompany the bases; no much larger clone lies one base away. This specimen belongs to a study of long-term antiretroviral therapy in people with HIV (dated by TCRdb to between 2022 and 2023). At the level of the whole study: The earliest samples were collected approximately a decade before the 2015 WHO recommendation for immediate ART, a period when ART was typically delayed until CD4 counts fell. About a third of the roughly 30 participants with HIV were female. A total of about 180 cryopreserved PBMC samples were contributed to the cohort by 30 adults with confirmed HIV infection, with samples collected serially over a mean of around 6 years (range 1-12). No cross-contamination during QIAcube processing was seen in test extractions of a monoclonal T-cell line run alongside about 33 polyclonal samples. A retrospective serial study tested whether ART initiation and durable HIV suppression were associated with changes in peripheral blood TRB repertoire composition and diversity.

Inclusion was restricted to participants for whom at least one PBMC sample before ART initiation and at least two post-ART samples were available. Treatment was received in the United States of America by all participants with HIV. Cryopreserved samples of about 0.95-11 million PBMC were thawed and washed before DNA extraction. At the time of the earliest PBMC sample, participants with HIV were aged between roughly 23 and 60 years. Each participant contributed PBMC samples from 1-4 timepoints before ART initiation and 2-8 timepoints after ART initiation, with a median of 7 samples. Serial HIV viral load, CD4+ T-cell count, ART history and demographic data were obtained for every participant. Genomic DNA was extracted from unsorted PBMC with a Qiagen kit on a QIAcube, with processing performed in batches of 12 samples. The CDR3 measures 15 amino acids from cysteine to phenylalanine. Only the CDR3 portion is preserved as DNA: 45 bases, with reading frame beginning at the first base. The germline V end is reduced by 1 base and the J end by 4 bases; junction bases left unmatched: 5. Reading the germline V gene gives CDR1 SGHTA and CDR2 FQGNSA.

The immunoSEQ hsTCRB v3.0 assay was used at survey level resolution to sequence the TRB variable region. TRB sequencing targeted a depth of about 35,000-50,000 T-cell genomes per sample. TRB libraries were pooled and sequenced on an Illumina MiSeq using a v3 150-cycle kit. From the authors' description of their analysis: Repertoire analysis was performed in R inside a reproducible Nextflow workflow that covered QC, data transformation and analysis. LymphoSeq2, an R package for AIRR-Seq data exploration, was used to implement custom analyses. Several samples that produced fewer than 5000 total TRB sequences were removed, so under 200 HIV repertoires were analyzed. Among the approximately 190 HIV repertoires that were kept, 59 were collected before ART initiation and under 150 were collected after ART initiation. Repertoires were downsampled to 5000 TRB nucleotide sequences, with summary statistics averaged over 100 downsampling iterations. TRB sequences were retained for analysis only if CDR3 regions of at least seven amino acids were present. Diversity was assessed using a clonality score derived from Shannon entropy and using the Gini coefficient. Repertoire networks linked the top 5000 CDR3 amino acid sequences whenever two sequences differed by an edit distance of one. For TRB CDR3 amino acid sequences, antigen specificity groups and MHC restriction were predicted with GLIPH2. To flag known associations with CMV, EBV, HIV or tissue antigens, CDR3 amino acid sequences were compared against VDJdb and McPAS-TCR. Pre-ART, post-ART and control groups were compared with Wilcoxon signed-rank tests and Holm-Bonferroni correction. TCRdb obtained this table from immuneACCESS and retained in-frame rearrangements with V and J assigned. These tables miss some clones; where compared with another copy, unresolved V genes account for less than half of the shortfall, and the remainder is unexplained. The D gene and trimming were derived from the DNA, and the V and J assignments and clone size from that table. The sample profile shows under 45,000 clones; roughly 87% of them were found once. 6.2% of the sample rests with the top ten.

General study outcomes and caveats: CDR3 length ranges in HIV repertoires were narrower than in controls, and network structure suggested an antigen-experienced repertoire with only a slight naive shift after ART. No data were available on ART adherence, viral resistance or therapy changes, limiting inferences about post-ART repertoire changes. At every time point, the repertoire was dominated by expanded TRB clones first identified before ART initiation, although this dominance fluctuated and, in many PLHIV, declined after ART. The samples span the years 2004 to 2017, and the ART regimens used at that time may not be as effective as current regimens. A significant increase in TRB diversity was found to be associated with ART initiation, although TRB diversity was observed to remain significantly below that of transplant donor controls even after long-term ART. Because cell numbers in pre-ART samples were limited, unsorted PBMC were profiled instead of sorted CD4+ and CD8+ T cells. Because PBMC availability was limited, only the TCR beta chain was sequenced, with no alpha chain pairing.

The TCR originated in a man aged 18 to 35 with HIV. This chain is built from TRBV7-2 and TRBJ1-2, with 8 junctional bases fitting TRBD1. The material was unsorted PBMCs, obtained 1 year after starting antiretroviral therapy. The DNA sequence is as follows: TGTGCCAGCAGCTTAGGAGACAGGGGCTTCTATGGCTACACCTTC. Its protein is CASSLGDRGFYGYTF.